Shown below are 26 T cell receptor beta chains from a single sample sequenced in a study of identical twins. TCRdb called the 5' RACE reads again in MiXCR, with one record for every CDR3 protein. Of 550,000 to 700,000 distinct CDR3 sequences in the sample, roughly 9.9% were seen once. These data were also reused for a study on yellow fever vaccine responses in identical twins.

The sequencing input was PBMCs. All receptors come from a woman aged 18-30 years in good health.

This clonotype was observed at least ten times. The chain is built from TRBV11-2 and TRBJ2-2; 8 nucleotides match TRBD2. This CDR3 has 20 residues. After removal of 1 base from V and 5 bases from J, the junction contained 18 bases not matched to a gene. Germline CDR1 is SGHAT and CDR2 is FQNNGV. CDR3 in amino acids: CASSLGPNPEPGRETGELFF. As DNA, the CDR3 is TGTGCCAGCAGCTTAGGACCGAACCCAGAGCCCGGGAGGGAGACCGGGGAGCTGTTTTTT.

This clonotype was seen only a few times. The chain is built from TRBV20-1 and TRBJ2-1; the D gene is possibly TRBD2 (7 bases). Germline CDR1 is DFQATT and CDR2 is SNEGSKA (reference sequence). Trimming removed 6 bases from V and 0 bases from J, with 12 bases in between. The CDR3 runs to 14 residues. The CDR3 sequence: CSARRGGSYNEQFF. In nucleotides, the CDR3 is TGCAGTGCAAGAAGGGGGGGCTCCTACAATGAGCAGTTCTTC.

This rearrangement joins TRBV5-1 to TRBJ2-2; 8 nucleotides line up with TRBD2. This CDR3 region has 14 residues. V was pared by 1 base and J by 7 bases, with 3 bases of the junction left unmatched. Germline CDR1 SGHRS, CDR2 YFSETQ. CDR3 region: CASSLRREGGELFF. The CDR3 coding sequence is TGCGCCAGCAGCTTGAGACGGGAGGGCGGGGAGCTGTTTTTT.

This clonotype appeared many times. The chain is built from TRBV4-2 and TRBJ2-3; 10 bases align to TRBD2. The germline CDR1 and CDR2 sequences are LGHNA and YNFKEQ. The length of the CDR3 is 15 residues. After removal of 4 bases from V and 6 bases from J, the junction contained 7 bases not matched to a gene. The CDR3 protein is CASSPQAGGSDTQYF. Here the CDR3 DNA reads TGTGCCAGCAGCCCTCAAGCGGGGGGGTCGGATACGCAGTATTTT.

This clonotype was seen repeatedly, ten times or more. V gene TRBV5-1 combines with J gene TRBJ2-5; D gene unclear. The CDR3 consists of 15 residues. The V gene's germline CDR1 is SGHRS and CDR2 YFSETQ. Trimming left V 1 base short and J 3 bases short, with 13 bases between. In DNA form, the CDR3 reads TGCGCCAGCAGCTTGAGACCCAGAGTGGAAGAGACCCAGTACTTC. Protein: CASSLRPRVEETQYF.

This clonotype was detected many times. CDR3 DNA: TGTGCCAGCAGCTTATTCGCCGGGGAGCTGTTTTTT. Residues: CASSLFAGELFF. The chain recombines TRBV7-8 with TRBJ2-2; D is uncertain. This CDR3 region has 12 residues. V lost 2 bases and J lost 6, with 4 bases in between. CDR1 is SGHVS and CDR2 is FQNEAQ in the germline V gene.

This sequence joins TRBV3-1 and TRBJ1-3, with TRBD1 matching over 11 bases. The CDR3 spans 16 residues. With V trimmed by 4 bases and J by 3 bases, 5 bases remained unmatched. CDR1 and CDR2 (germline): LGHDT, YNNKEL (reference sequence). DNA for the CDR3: TGTGCCAGCAGCCGGACAGGGGGCGCGGGTGGAAACACCATATATTTT. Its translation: CASSRTGGAGGNTIYF.

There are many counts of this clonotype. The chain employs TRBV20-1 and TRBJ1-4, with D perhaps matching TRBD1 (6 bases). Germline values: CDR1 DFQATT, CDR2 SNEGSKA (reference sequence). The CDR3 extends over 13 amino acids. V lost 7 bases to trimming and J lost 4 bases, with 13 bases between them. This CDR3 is CSVETGVNEKLFF. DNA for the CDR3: TGCAGTGTTGAGACAGGCGTTAATGAAAAACTGTTTTTT.

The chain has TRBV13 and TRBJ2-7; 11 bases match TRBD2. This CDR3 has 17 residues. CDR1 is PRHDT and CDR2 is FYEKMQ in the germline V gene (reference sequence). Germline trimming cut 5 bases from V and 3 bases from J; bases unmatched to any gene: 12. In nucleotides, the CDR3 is TGTGCCAGCAGCCCATCTCGTAGCGGGAGGGCCGTCTACGAGCAGTACTTC. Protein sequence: CASSPSRSGRAVYEQYF.

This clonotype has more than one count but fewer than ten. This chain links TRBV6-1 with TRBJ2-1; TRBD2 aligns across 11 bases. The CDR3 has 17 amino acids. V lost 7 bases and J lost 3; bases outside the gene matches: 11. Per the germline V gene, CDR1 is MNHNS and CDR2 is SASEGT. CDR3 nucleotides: TGTGCCAGCATCAAGGGGAAGGGGACTAGCGGCTACAATGAGCAGTTCTTC. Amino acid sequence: CASIKGKGTSGYNEQFF.

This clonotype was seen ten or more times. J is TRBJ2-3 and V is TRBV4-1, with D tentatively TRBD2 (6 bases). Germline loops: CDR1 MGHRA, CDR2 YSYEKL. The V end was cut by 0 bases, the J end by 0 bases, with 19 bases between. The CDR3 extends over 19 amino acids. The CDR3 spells CASSQEGRILARSTDTQYF. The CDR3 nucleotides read TGCGCCAGCAGCCAAGAGGGCAGGATTCTAGCGCGTAGCACAGATACGCAGTATTTT.

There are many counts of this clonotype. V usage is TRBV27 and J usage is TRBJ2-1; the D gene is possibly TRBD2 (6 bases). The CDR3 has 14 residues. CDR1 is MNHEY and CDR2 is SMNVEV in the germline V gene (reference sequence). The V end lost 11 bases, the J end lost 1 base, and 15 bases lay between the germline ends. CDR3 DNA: TGTGCCCCCCGGGGGAGTCGTTCCTACAATGAGCAGTTCTTC. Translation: CAPRGSRSYNEQFF.

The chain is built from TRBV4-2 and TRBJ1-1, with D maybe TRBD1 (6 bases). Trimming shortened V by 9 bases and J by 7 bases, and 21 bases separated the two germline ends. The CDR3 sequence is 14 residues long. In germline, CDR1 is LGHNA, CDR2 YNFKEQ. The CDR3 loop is CASTQTGGKVEAFF. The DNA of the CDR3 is TGTGCCAGTACCCAGACAGGAGGAAAGGTTGAAGCTTTCTTT.

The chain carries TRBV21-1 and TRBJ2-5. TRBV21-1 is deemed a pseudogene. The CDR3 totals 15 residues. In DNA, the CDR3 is TGTGCCAGCAGCGATCGGACCCACTATCAAGAGACCCAGTACTTC. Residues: CASSDRTHYQETQYF.

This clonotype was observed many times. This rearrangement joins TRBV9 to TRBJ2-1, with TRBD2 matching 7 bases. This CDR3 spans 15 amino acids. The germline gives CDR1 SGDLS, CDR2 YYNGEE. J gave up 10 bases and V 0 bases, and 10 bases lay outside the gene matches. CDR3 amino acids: CASSVGGGSAGEQFF. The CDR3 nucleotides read TGTGCCAGCAGCGTAGGGGGCGGGAGTGCGGGCGAGCAGTTCTTC.

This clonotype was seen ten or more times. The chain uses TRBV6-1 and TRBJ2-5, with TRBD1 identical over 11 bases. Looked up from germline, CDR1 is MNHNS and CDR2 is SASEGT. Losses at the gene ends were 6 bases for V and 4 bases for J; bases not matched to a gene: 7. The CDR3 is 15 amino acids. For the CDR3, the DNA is TGTGCCAGCAGAACGGACAGGGGGCGCTTAGAGACCCAGTACTTC. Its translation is CASRTDRGRLETQYF.

The CDR3 loop reads CASSYSSSSYNEQFF. The CDR3 DNA follows: TGTGCCAGCAGTTACTCATCCAGCTCCTACAATGAGCAGTTCTTC. This sequence joins TRBV6-5 and TRBJ2-1, with D hard to call. V lost 0 bases and J 0 bases, leaving 6 bases between the germline ends. The CDR3 contains 15 residues. From germline, CDR1 is MNHEY and CDR2 SVGAGI.

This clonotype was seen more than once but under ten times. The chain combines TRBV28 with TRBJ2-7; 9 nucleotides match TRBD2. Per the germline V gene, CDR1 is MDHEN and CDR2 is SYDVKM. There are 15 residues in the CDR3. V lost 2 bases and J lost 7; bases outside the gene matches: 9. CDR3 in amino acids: CASSLLAGGPKEQYF. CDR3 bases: TGTGCCAGCAGTTTACTGGCGGGAGGGCCGAAGGAGCAGTACTTC.

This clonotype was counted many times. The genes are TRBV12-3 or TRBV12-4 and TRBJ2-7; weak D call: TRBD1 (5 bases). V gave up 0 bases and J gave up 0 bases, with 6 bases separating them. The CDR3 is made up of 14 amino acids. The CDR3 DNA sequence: TGTGCCAGCAGTTTAGCGGGGCCCTCCTACGAGCAGTACTTC. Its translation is CASSLAGPSYEQYF.

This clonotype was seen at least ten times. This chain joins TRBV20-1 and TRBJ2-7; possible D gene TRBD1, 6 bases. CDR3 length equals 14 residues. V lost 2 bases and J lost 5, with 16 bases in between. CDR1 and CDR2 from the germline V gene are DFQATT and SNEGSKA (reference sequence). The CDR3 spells CSARSIRDTNEQYF. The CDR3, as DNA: TGCAGTGCTAGAAGCATTAGGGACACAAACGAGCAGTACTTC.

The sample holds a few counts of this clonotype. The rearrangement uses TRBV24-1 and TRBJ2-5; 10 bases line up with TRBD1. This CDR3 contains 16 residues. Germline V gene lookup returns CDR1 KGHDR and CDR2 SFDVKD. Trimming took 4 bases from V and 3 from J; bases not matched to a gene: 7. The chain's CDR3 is CATSEAPGQGKETQYF. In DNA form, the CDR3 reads TGTGCCACCAGTGAGGCGCCGGGACAGGGGAAAGAGACCCAGTACTTC.

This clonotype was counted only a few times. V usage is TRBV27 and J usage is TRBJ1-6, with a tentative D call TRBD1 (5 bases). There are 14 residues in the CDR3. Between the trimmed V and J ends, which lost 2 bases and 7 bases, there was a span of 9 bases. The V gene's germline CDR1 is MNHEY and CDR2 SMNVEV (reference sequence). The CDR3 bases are TGTGCCAGCAGTTTACCAGGGAGGAATTCACCCCTCCACTTT. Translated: CASSLPGRNSPLHF.

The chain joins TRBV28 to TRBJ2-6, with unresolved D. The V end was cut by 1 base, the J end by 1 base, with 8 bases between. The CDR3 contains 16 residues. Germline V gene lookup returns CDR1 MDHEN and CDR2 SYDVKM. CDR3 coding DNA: TGTGCCAGCAGTTTATTCGGTTCTTCTGGGGCCAACGTCCTGACTTTC. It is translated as CASSLFGSSGANVLTF.

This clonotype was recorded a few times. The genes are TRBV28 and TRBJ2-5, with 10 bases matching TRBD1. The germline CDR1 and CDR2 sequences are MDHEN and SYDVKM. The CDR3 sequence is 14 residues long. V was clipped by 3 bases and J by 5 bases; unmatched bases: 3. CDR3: CASSFPGQGETQYF. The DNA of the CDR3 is TGTGCCAGCAGTTTTCCGGGACAGGGGGAGACCCAGTACTTC.

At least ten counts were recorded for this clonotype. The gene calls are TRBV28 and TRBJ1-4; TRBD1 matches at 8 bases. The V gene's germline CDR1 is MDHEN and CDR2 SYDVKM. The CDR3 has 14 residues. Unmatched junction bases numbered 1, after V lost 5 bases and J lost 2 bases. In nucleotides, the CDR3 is TGTGCCAGCAGTCGACAGGGGACTAATGAAAAACTGTTTTTT. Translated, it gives CASSRQGTNEKLFF.

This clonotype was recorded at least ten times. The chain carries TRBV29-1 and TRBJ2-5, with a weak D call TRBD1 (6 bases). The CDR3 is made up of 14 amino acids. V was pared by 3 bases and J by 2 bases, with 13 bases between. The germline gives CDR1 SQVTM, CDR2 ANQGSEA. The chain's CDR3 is CSVEDRDKQETQYF. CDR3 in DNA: TGCAGCGTTGAGGACCGGGACAAGCAAGAGACCCAGTACTTC.